Below, 14 T cell receptor beta chains from the same sample are listed, as sequenced in a study of shared clonotypes between healthy human individuals. Some clones are missing from TCRdb's copy, which holds only in-frame ones; the method was immunoSEQ multiplex PCR. The data hold 2 million to 2.5 million clones, with approximately 95% observed a single time. Material: naive CD4+ T cells from PBMCs. Subset reported: CD45RA+ positively selected. Every receptor here comes from a man in his late teens or twenties in good health. Some clones in this sample may be carry-over from other donors' samples.

The chain uses TRBV14 and TRBJ1-1; TRBD1 is a possible D gene (6 bases). Germline V CDR1 and CDR2: SGHDN, FVKESK. V lost 7 bases and J lost 4, with 16 bases in between. This CDR3 has 14 residues. CDR3 in DNA: TGTGCCAGCACCATATTAGGGGGTATCACTGAAGCTTTCTTT. Translating gives CASTILGGITEAFF.

The CDR3: CSVARTSGLGGEQFF. DNA of the CDR3: TGCAGCGTCGCTCGGACTAGCGGCCTGGGGGGGGAGCAGTTCTTC. V is TRBV29-1 and J is TRBJ2-1, with TRBD2 matching over 10 bases. CDR1 is SQVTM, CDR2 ANQGSEA, per germline. CDR3 length: 15 amino acids. V trimming: 6 bases; J trimming: 10 bases; junction bases outside the gene matches: 15.

The V gene is TRBV28, the J gene TRBJ1-2, with D perhaps TRBD1 (5 bases). The germline CDR1 and CDR2 sequences are MDHEN and SYDVKM. The length of the CDR3 is 13 residues. The V end was cut by 8 bases, the J end by 3 bases, with 13 bases between. The CDR3 protein is CASLNGGDYGYTF. The CDR3 bases are TGTGCCAGCCTCAACGGGGGAGACTATGGCTACACCTTC.

This chain connects TRBV5-1 to TRBJ1-1, with TRBD1 identical over 10 bases. After removal of 7 bases from V and 2 bases from J, the junction contained 5 bases not matched to a gene. In germline, CDR1 is SGHRS, CDR2 YFSETQ. This CDR3 has 14 residues. CDR3 amino acids: CASCRDRGNTEAFF. The CDR3 coding sequence is TGCGCCAGCTGCCGGGACAGGGGTAACACTGAAGCTTTCTTT. The full variable domain, in which reference TRBV5-1 and TRBJ1-1 provide the parts outside the CDR3, is KAGVTQTPRYLIKTRGQQVTLSCSPISGHRSVSWYQQTPGQGLQFLFEYFSETQRNKGNFPGRFSGRQFSNSRSEMNVSTLELGDSALYLCASCRDRGNTEAFFGQGTRLTVV.

This chain uses TRBV29-1 with TRBJ2-5; D gene ambiguous. This CDR3 is built from 12 residues. The V end lost 7 bases, the J end lost 2 bases, and 11 bases lay between the germline ends. Germline assignment: CDR1 SQVTM and CDR2 ANQGSEA. CDR3 nucleotides: TGCAGCGCAGAAGAACCTCAAGAGACCCAGTACTTC. This sequence encodes CSAEEPQETQYF.

The V gene is TRBV27, the J gene TRBJ2-1; 8 positions match TRBD2. There are 17 residues in the CDR3. Germline V gene lookup returns CDR1 MNHEY and CDR2 SMNVEV (reference sequence). V gave up 3 bases and J gave up 5 bases; unmatched junction bases: 12. Written as DNA, the CDR3 is TGTGCCAGCAGTTTGCGGGCGACGAGCGGGAGCGACAATGAGCAGTTCTTC. Translation: CASSLRATSGSDNEQFF.

This sequence joins TRBV5-1 and TRBJ1-1; 9 nucleotides line up with TRBD1. Germline V CDR1 and CDR2: SGHRS, YFSETQ. The CDR3 sequence is 15 residues long. The J segment lost 5 bases and the V segment lost 2 bases, leaving 7 bases of the junction unmatched. The CDR3 sequence: CASSFLDRGVTEAFF. CDR3 DNA sequence: TGCGCCAGCAGCTTCCTAGACAGGGGGGTTACTGAAGCTTTCTTT.

V and J are TRBV9 and TRBJ2-2; TRBD1 is a possible D gene (6 bases). Germline loops: CDR1 SGDLS, CDR2 YYNGEE. V shed 0 bases and J shed 6 bases, with 9 bases lying between them. The CDR3 runs 14 residues. In nucleotides, the CDR3 is TGTGCCAGCAGCGTAGCGCCAGGGGCCGGGGAGCTGTTTTTT. It is translated as CASSVAPGAGELFF.

Note on this clone: Other nucleotide sequences from this sample produce the same CDR3. This chain joins TRBV5-1 and TRBJ2-3, with D perhaps TRBD2 (6 bases). Trimming stripped 4 bases from V and 2 bases from J, with 17 bases between. Germline CDR1 and CDR2: SGHRS and YFSETQ. The CDR3 contains 16 residues. CDR3 residues: CASSLGGLAPTDTQYF. The CDR3 DNA sequence: TGCGCCAGCAGCCTGGGGGGTCTAGCGCCCACAGATACGCAGTATTTT.

This clone was seen just once. Distinct nucleotide sequences in the sample also encode this CDR3. J is TRBJ1-1 and V is TRBV6-5, with TRBD1 as a possible D gene (6 bases). Germline loops: CDR1 MNHEY, CDR2 SVGAGI. The ends were cut back, 2 bases at V and 3 bases at J, with 10 bases in the middle. The CDR3 is made up of 14 amino acids. CDR3 loop: CASSYGGADTEAFF. As DNA, the CDR3 is TGTGCCAGCAGTTACGGGGGCGCGGACACTGAAGCTTTCTTT.

The rearrangement joins TRBV27 to TRBJ1-5; no firm D call. Looked up from germline, CDR1 is MNHEY and CDR2 is SMNVEV (reference sequence). V was shortened by 2 bases and J by 4 bases, with 12 bases between the two germline ends. The CDR3 covers 15 residues. CDR3 residues: CASSLRPLSNQPQHF. The CDR3 DNA reads TGTGCCAGCAGTTTAAGGCCACTTTCTAATCAGCCCCAGCATTTT.

This sequence joins TRBV5-5 and TRBJ2-5; D is unresolved. V lost 1 base to trimming and J lost 2 bases, with 12 bases between them. This CDR3 has 15 residues. CDR1 and CDR2 from the germline V gene are SGHKS and YYEKEE (reference sequence). The chain's CDR3 is CASSLQLQLQETQYF. CDR3 in DNA: TGTGCCAGCAGCTTGCAGCTACAATTACAAGAGACCCAGTACTTC.

The chain employs TRBV5-6 and TRBJ1-2; D remains unclear. Germline V CDR1 and CDR2: SGHDT, YYEEEE. The CDR3 sequence is 13 residues long. Trimming cost V 1 base and J 7 bases, with 11 bases left between them. For the CDR3, the DNA is TGTGCCAGCAGCTTGAGCCGGGGAAGTGGCTACACCTTC. It codes for CASSLSRGSGYTF.

The CDR3 nucleotides read TGTGCCAGCAGCTTGTCAGGGGACACTGAAGCTTTCTTT. Its protein product is CASSLSGDTEAFF. The rearrangement links TRBV5-5 to TRBJ1-1; perhaps TRBD1 as D (6 bases). The CDR3 is made up of 13 amino acids. Germline V lookup: CDR1 SGHKS, CDR2 YYEKEE (reference sequence). V shed 1 base and J shed 3 bases, with 7 bases lying between them.